This TCR beta chain was observed in a study of blood T cells in healthy people across ages. It was with a sample-barcoded 5' primer and a J-beta primer mix that a second PCR of about 7 to 12 cycles was run. MiXCR was run by TCRdb on the 5' RACE reads, yielding one entry per CDR3 protein. The sample includes some 1.5 million distinct CDR3 sequences, approximately 28% of them seen just once. Study outcomes and limitations: Unsorted PBMC input precluded a conclusive naive versus antigen-experienced comparison. Both naive CD4+ cell counts and diversity were greater in long-lived donors than in aged donors.

This clonotype came up many times. Its antigen is still unknown. The junction departs from germline at one end; a sequencing error may be responsible. Sequencing was performed on blood. The receptor comes from a woman between 25 and 40 years old in good health.

In DNA form, the CDR3 reads TGTGCCAGCAGTTTAGCAGGGGTGGGGACCCAGTACTTC. As protein: CASSLAGVGTQYF. V and J are TRBV7-9 and TRBJ2-5, with D tentatively TRBD1 (6 bases). This CDR3 is 13 amino acids long. The V gene's germline CDR1 is SEHNR and CDR2 FQNEAQ (reference sequence).